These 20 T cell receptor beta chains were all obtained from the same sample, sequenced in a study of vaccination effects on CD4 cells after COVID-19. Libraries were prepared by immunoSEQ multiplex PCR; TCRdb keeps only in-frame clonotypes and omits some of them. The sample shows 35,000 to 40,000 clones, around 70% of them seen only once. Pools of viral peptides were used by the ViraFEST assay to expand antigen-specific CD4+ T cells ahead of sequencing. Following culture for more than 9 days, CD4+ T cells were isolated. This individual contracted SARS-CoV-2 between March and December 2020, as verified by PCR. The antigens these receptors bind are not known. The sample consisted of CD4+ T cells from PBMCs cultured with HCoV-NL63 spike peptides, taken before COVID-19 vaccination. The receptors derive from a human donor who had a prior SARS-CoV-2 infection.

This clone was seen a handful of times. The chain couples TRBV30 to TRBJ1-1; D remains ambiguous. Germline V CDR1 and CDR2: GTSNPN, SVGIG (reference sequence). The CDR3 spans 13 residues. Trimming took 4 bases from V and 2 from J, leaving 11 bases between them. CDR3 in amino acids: CAWNAERNTEAFF. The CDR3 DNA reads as TGTGCCTGGAACGCAGAGAGAAACACTGAAGCTTTCTTT.

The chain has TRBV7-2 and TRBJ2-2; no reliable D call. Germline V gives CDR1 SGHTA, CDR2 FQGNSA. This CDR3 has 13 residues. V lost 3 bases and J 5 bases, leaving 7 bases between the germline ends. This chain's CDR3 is CASSFERTGELFF. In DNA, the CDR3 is TGTGCCAGCAGCTTCGAGAGGACCGGGGAGCTGTTTTTT.

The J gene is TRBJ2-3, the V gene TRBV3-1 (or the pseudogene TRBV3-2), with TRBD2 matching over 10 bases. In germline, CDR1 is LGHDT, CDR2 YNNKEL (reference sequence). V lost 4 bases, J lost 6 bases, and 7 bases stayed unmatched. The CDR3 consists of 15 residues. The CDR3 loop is CASSPSSGRTDTQYF. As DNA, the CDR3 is TGTGCCAGCAGCCCCTCTAGCGGGAGAACCGATACGCAGTATTTT.

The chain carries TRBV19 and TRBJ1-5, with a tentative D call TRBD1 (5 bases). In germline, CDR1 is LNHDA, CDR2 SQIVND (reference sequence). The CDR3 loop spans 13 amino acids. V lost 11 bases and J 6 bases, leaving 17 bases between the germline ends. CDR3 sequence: CAASGVIGQPQHF. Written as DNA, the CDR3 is TGTGCCGCATCGGGGGTGATAGGTCAGCCCCAGCATTTT.

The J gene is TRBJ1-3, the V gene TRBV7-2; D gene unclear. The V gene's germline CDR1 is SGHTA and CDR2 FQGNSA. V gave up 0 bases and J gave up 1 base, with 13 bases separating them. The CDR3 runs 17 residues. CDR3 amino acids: CASSLAPPFLSGNTIYF. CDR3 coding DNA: TGTGCCAGCAGCTTAGCCCCACCTTTTCTTTCTGGAAACACCATATATTTT. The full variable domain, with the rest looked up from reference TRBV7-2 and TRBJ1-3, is GAGVSQSPSNKVTEKGKDVELRCDPISGHTALYWYRQSLGQGLEFLIYFQGNSAPDKSGLPSDRFSAERTGGSVSTLTIQRTQQEDSAVYLCASSLAPPFLSGNTIYFGEGSWLTVV.

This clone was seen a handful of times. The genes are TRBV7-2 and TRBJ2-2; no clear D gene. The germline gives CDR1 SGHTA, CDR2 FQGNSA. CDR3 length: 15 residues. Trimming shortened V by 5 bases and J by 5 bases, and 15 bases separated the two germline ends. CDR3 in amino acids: CASSINQFGTGELFF. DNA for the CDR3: TGTGCCAGCAGCATCAACCAGTTTGGGACCGGGGAGCTGTTTTTT.

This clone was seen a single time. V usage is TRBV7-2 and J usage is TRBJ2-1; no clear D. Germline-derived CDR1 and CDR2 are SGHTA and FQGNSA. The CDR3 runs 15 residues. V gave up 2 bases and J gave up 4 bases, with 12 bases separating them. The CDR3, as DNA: TGTGCCAGCAGCTTATATGGGTACGTATACAATGAGCAGTTCTTC. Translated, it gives CASSLYGYVYNEQFF.

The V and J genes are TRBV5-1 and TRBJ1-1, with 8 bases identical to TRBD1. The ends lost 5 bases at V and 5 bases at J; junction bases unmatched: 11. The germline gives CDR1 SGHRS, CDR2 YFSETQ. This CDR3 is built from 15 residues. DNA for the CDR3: TGCGCCAGCAGGCAAGGGACAGGTGAATGGACTGAAGCTTTCTTT. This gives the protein CASRQGTGEWTEAFF.

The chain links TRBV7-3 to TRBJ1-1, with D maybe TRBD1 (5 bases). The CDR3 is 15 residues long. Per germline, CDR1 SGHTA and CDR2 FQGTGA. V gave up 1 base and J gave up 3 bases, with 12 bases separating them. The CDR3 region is CASSLNSGIYTEAFF. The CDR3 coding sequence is TGTGCCAGCAGCTTAAATTCAGGGATTTACACTGAAGCTTTCTTT.

Here the CDR3 reads CASSGQLNTEAFF. The CDR3 DNA sequence: TGTGCCAGCAGTGGACAGTTGAACACTGAAGCTTTCTTT. This chain uses TRBV12-3 or TRBV12-4 with TRBJ1-1; maybe TRBD1 (6 bases). V lost 5 bases to trimming and J lost 0 bases, with 7 bases between them. The CDR3 is made up of 13 amino acids.

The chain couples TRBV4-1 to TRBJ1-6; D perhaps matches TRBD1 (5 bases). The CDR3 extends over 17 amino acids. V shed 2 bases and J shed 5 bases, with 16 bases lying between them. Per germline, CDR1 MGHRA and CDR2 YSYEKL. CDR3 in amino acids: CASSQLPQEWNNSPLHF. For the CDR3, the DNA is TGCGCCAGCAGCCAACTACCACAGGAGTGGAATAATTCACCCCTCCACTTT.

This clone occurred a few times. The CDR3 reads CASRADPEAEAFF. CDR3 sequence (DNA): TGTGCCAGCAGGGCCGACCCGGAGGCTGAAGCTTTCTTT. This sequence joins TRBV2 and TRBJ1-1, with D unclear. Trimming left V 6 bases short and J 6 bases short, with 14 bases between. This CDR3 comprises 13 residues. Germline loops: CDR1 SNHLY, CDR2 FYNNEI.

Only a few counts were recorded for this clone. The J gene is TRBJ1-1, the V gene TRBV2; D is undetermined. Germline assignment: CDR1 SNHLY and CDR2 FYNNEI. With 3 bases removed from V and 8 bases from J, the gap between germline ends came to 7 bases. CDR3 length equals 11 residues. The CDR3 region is CASSERGEAFF. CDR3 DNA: TGTGCCAGCAGTGAGCGTGGCGAAGCTTTCTTT.

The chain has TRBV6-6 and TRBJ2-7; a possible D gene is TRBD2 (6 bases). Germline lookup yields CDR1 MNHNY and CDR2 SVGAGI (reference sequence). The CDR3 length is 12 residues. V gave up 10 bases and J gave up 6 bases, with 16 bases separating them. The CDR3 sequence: CATQLEGTEQYF. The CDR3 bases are TGTGCCACCCAACTGGAGGGAACCGAGCAGTACTTC.

Here the CDR3 reads CASSTGMIYEQYF. The CDR3 bases are TGTGCCAGCAGTACCGGGATGATCTACGAGCAGTACTTC. This rearrangement joins TRBV7-2 to TRBJ2-7; the D gene is possibly TRBD2 (5 bases). Looked up from germline, CDR1 is SGHTA and CDR2 is FQGNSA. The CDR3 extends over 13 amino acids. V was trimmed by 6 bases and J by 3 bases, leaving 12 bases between them.

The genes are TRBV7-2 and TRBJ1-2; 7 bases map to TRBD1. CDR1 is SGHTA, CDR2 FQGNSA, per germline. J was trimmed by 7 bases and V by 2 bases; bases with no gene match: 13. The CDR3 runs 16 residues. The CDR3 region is CASSLRQGGGSRGYTF. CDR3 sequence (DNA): TGTGCCAGCAGCTTACGGCAAGGGGGCGGATCCCGTGGCTACACCTTC.

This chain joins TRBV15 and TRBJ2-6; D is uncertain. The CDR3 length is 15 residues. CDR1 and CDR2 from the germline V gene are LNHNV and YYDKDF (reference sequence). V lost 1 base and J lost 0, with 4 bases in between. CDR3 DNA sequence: TGTGCCACCAGCAGAGTTGCCTCTGGGGCCAACGTCCTGACTTTC. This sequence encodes CATSRVASGANVLTF. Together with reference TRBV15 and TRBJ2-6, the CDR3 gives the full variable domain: DAMVIQNPRYQVTQFGKPVTLSCSQTLNHNVMYWYQQKSSQAPKLLFHYYDKDFNNEADTPDNFQSRRPNTSFCFLDIRSPGLGDTAMYLCATSRVASGANVLTFGAGSRLTVL.

Here the CDR3 DNA reads TGTGCCAGTAGTATACAGGGGATACAGGGAAACACCATATATTTT. This encodes CASSIQGIQGNTIYF. The chain couples TRBV19 to TRBJ1-3, with D perhaps TRBD1 (6 bases). The germline gives CDR1 LNHDA, CDR2 SQIVND (reference sequence). This CDR3 has 15 residues. The V end was cut by 2 bases, the J end by 4 bases, with 12 bases between.

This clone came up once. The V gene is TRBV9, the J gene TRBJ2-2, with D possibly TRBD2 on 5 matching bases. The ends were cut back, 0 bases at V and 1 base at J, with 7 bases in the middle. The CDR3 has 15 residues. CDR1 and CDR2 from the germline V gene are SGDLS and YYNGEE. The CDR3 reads CASSVGAGNTGELFF. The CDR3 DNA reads TGTGCCAGCAGCGTAGGGGCGGGGAACACCGGGGAGCTGTTTTTT.

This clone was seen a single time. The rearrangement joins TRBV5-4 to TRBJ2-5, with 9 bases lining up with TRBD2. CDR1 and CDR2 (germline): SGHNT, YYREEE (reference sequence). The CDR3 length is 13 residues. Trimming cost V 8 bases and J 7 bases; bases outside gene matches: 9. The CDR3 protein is CASQREVGWTQYF. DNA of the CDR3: TGTGCCAGTCAGCGGGAGGTGGGGTGGACCCAGTACTTC.